One and the same sample provided the 25 T cell receptor beta chains below, sequenced in a study of blood T cell repertoires in COVID-19. Clones were read by immunoSEQ multiplex PCR, and TCRdb kept only the in-frame ones, dropping some. The top ten clones hold around 5.8% of a sample with about 94,000 clones, 80% to 85% of them seen once. The sequenced sample was peripheral blood. These receptors came from a man between 60 and 70 years old with acute or convalescent COVID-19.

The chain carries TRBV6-5 and TRBJ1-4; 8 nucleotides align to TRBD1. Trimming at V came to 6 bases and at J to 7 bases, leaving 10 bases not matched to a gene. CDR3 length equals 15 residues. Per the germline V gene, CDR1 is MNHEY and CDR2 is SVGAGI. Written as DNA, the CDR3 is TGTGCCAGCAGCTTCAGGGGGCGCGGGGGTGAAAAACTGTTTTTT. Translation gives CASSFRGRGGEKLFF.

The rearrangement uses TRBV19 and TRBJ1-2, with D possibly being TRBD1 (6 bases). CDR3 size: 15 residues. Trimming stripped 3 bases from V and 8 bases from J, with 19 bases between. From germline, CDR1 is LNHDA and CDR2 SQIVND (reference sequence). CDR3 region: CASSIPSDRKRGYTF. CDR3 nucleotides: TGTGCCAGTAGTATCCCGTCCGACAGGAAGCGGGGCTACACCTTC.

The CDR3 region has the DNA TGCAGCGTTGAAGATAGTCTTGACACAAACCAAGAGACCCAGTACTTC. Encoded protein: CSVEDSLDTNQETQYF. The rearrangement joins TRBV29-1 to TRBJ2-5; D uncertain. This CDR3 contains 16 residues. Germline V gene data show CDR1 as SQVTM and CDR2 as ANQGSEA. V was pared by 0 bases and J by 0 bases, with 14 bases between.

This clone has only one observation. The J gene is TRBJ1-5, the V gene TRBV27, with 7 bases aligning to TRBD1. Looked up from germline, CDR1 is MNHEY and CDR2 is SMNVEV (reference sequence). This CDR3 comprises 14 residues. J gave up 2 bases and V 4 bases, and 2 bases lay outside the gene matches. The DNA for the CDR3 is TGTGCCAGCAGTTCAGGACAGGGCAATCAGCCCCAGCATTTT. Translation gives CASSSGQGNQPQHF.

A note on this clone: The junction and the germline gene differ at one end; a read error may be behind it. The rearrangement joins TRBV29-1 to TRBJ1-2, with 10 nucleotides matching TRBD1. Germline CDR1 is SQVTM and CDR2 is ANQGSEA. The CDR3 loop spans 12 amino acids. CDR3 DNA: TGCAGCGTGGAAGGGACAGGGGACGGCTACACCTTC. It yields the protein CSVEGTGDGYTF.

The chain uses TRBV5-1 and TRBJ2-7, with 9 nucleotides matching TRBD1. Germline values: CDR1 SGHRS, CDR2 YFSETQ. Trimming at V came to 4 bases and at J to 4 bases, leaving 6 bases not matched to a gene. CDR3 length: 14 amino acids. Here the CDR3 DNA reads TGCGCCAGCAGCCCCGGACAGGGGTTGTACGAGCAGTACTTC. Translation: CASSPGQGLYEQYF.

The chain is built from TRBV5-4 and TRBJ2-2, with a tentative D call TRBD1 (6 bases). CDR1 is SGHNT, CDR2 YYREEE, per germline (reference sequence). Trimming removed 0 bases at V and 0 bases at J, with 12 bases between. The CDR3 is 17 amino acids. CDR3 bases: TGTGCCAGCAGCTTGGCACAGGGACCAGCGAACACCGGGGAGCTGTTTTTT. Translation: CASSLAQGPANTGELFF.

This chain connects TRBV2 to TRBJ1-5, with unresolved D. CDR1 SNHLY and CDR2 FYNNEI come from the germline V gene. The CDR3 extends over 15 amino acids. V shed 1 base and J shed 2 bases, with 9 bases lying between them. CDR3 sequence reads: CASSEVSVGNQPQHF. The CDR3 DNA is TGTGCCAGCAGTGAAGTTTCTGTTGGCAATCAGCCCCAGCATTTT.

This clone has a single count. The chain carries TRBV6-2 or TRBV6-3 and TRBJ1-1, with D perhaps TRBD1 (6 bases). Germline assignment: CDR1 MNHEY and CDR2 SVGEGT. The CDR3 loop spans 13 amino acids. V was cut by 0 bases and J by 11 bases, with 13 bases left in between. The CDR3 DNA follows: TGTGCCAGCAGTTACTCGAGAGGGGGTGAGGCTTTCTTT. This gives the protein CASSYSRGGEAFF.

This chain uses TRBV27 with TRBJ2-7; D is perhaps TRBD2 (7 bases). The CDR3 has 15 residues. Germline-derived CDR1 and CDR2 are MNHEY and SMNVEV (reference sequence). With 6 bases removed from V and 4 bases from J, the gap between germline ends came to 19 bases. This CDR3 is CASSPGGGGGYEQYF. CDR3 DNA sequence: TGTGCCAGCAGCCCGGGGGGCGGGGGAGGGTACGAGCAGTACTTC.

V usage is TRBV4-1 and J usage is TRBJ2-1, with 14 positions matching TRBD2. Germline V gene sequence: CDR1 MGHRA, CDR2 YSYEKL. J gave up 7 bases and V 4 bases, and 3 bases lay outside the gene matches. This CDR3 is 15 amino acids long. The CDR3 region is CASSPTSGGANEQFF. The CDR3 DNA sequence: TGCGCCAGCAGCCCGACTAGCGGGGGGGCAAATGAGCAGTTCTTC.

The chain recombines TRBV6-2 or TRBV6-3 with TRBJ1-1, with D uncertain. V lost 6 bases and J 2 bases, leaving 10 bases between the germline ends. Per the germline V gene, CDR1 is MNHEY and CDR2 is SVGEGT. CDR3 length: 13 residues. CDR3 region: CASSRRENTEAFF. Written as DNA, the CDR3 is TGTGCCAGCAGCAGGAGAGAAAACACTGAAGCTTTCTTT.

The CDR3 DNA reads as TGCGCCAGCAGCCTTTCCCCCAGGGTTGAAGCTTTCTTT. Its protein product is CASSLSPRVEAFF. V gene TRBV5-1 combines with J gene TRBJ1-1; D is perhaps TRBD1 (5 bases). Looked up from germline, CDR1 is SGHRS and CDR2 is YFSETQ. This CDR3 comprises 13 residues. Trimming cost V 4 bases and J 7 bases, with 14 bases left between them.

The rearrangement joins TRBV18 to TRBJ1-2; no reliable D call. CDR1 is KGHSH and CDR2 is LQKENI in the germline V gene. V shed 6 bases and J shed 8 bases, with 16 bases lying between them. This CDR3 has 13 amino acids. The chain's CDR3 is CASSAFPGWGYTF. The DNA of the CDR3 is TGTGCCAGCTCTGCCTTCCCAGGTTGGGGCTACACCTTC.

This chain joins TRBV4-3 and TRBJ2-1, with D possibly being TRBD2 (6 bases). The CDR3 has 15 amino acids. The germline gives CDR1 LGHNA, CDR2 YSLEER. Trimming removed 4 bases at V and 0 bases at J, with 10 bases between. The CDR3: CASSRTISSYNEQFF. The DNA for the CDR3 is TGCGCCAGCAGCCGGACTATAAGCTCCTACAATGAGCAGTTCTTC.

In DNA form, the CDR3 reads TGTGCCAGCACCGGGACAGCCTTCTATGGCTACACCTTC. It is translated as CASTGTAFYGYTF. The chain carries TRBV3-1 (or the pseudogene TRBV3-2) and TRBJ1-2; 7 bases agree with TRBD1. Germline V CDR1 and CDR2: LGHDT, YNNKEL (reference sequence). V shed 7 bases, J shed 4 bases, and the junction held 6 bases outside the gene matches. The CDR3 sequence is 13 residues long.

V gene TRBV13 combines with J gene TRBJ1-1, with 9 bases aligning to TRBD1. Germline values: CDR1 PRHDT, CDR2 FYEKMQ (reference sequence). The CDR3 has 16 amino acids. Trimming cost V 5 bases and J 4 bases; bases outside gene matches: 11. In DNA, the CDR3 is TGTGCCAGCAGCCTACGCAATGACAGGGGGGTCACTGAAGCTTTCTTT. It encodes CASSLRNDRGVTEAFF.

The rearrangement links TRBV3-1 (or the pseudogene TRBV3-2) to TRBJ1-5; D is uncertain. Germline V gives CDR1 LGHDT, CDR2 YNNKEL (reference sequence). The CDR3 extends over 12 amino acids. V lost 1 base to trimming and J lost 7 bases, with 5 bases between them. The CDR3 is CASSQGVQPQHF. In nucleotides, the CDR3 is TGTGCCAGCAGCCAAGGTGTACAGCCCCAGCATTTT.

The genes are TRBV6-2 or TRBV6-3 and TRBJ1-2; tentative D call: TRBD1 (5 bases). V was pared by 5 bases and J by 8 bases, with 15 bases between. This CDR3 region has 13 residues. Germline V gene data show CDR1 as MNHEY and CDR2 as SVGEGT. The CDR3 spells CASSLDSQYGYTF. The CDR3 nucleotides are TGTGCCAGCAGTCTCGACAGTCAGTACGGCTACACCTTC.

The V gene is TRBV27, the J gene TRBJ2-3; tentative D call: TRBD1 (6 bases). Trimming removed 3 bases from V and 5 bases from J, with 12 bases in between. Germline values: CDR1 MNHEY, CDR2 SMNVEV (reference sequence). This CDR3 is built from 14 residues. CDR3 nucleotide sequence: TGTGCCAGCAGTTTTAAGGGGGAAGTAGATACGCAGTATTTT. This translates into CASSFKGEVDTQYF.

The rearrangement joins TRBV4-1 to TRBJ1-2; D call uncertain. CDR3 length: 11 amino acids. V dropped 4 bases and J dropped 8 bases, with 8 bases sitting between them. CDR1 and CDR2 (germline): MGHRA, YSYEKL. CDR3 sequence reads: CASSRDGGYTF. CDR3 bases: TGCGCCAGCAGCCGTGACGGGGGCTACACCTTC.

The J gene is TRBJ1-2, the V gene TRBV3-1 (or the pseudogene TRBV3-2), with no clear D. The CDR3 is made up of 12 amino acids. Trimming shortened V by 10 bases and J by 8 bases, and 17 bases separated the two germline ends. From germline, CDR1 is LGHDT and CDR2 YNNKEL (reference sequence). CDR3 nucleotide sequence: TGTGCCACCCGGCGCGGGTCGGAGGGCTACACCTTC. Its translation: CATRRGSEGYTF.

A few counts support this clone. The J gene is TRBJ1-5, the V gene TRBV12-5; TRBD1 matches 9 bases. The germline CDR1 and CDR2 sequences are LGHNT and FRNRAP. CDR3 size: 15 residues. V trimming: 6 bases; J trimming: 2 bases; junction bases outside the gene matches: 5. The CDR3 DNA reads TGTGCTAGTGGCAAATGGACAGGGGGCAATCAGCCCCAGCATTTT. The encoded protein is CASGKWTGGNQPQHF.

A single count supports this clone. V usage is TRBV4-2 and J usage is TRBJ2-5; D unresolved. The V end lost 1 base, the J end lost 1 base, and 10 bases lay between the germline ends. The CDR3 loop spans 15 amino acids. Per the germline V gene, CDR1 is LGHNA and CDR2 is YNFKEQ. The CDR3 here is CASSQVQAAQETQYF. CDR3 coding DNA: TGTGCCAGCAGCCAAGTTCAGGCCGCCCAAGAGACCCAGTACTTC.

The J gene is TRBJ1-1, the V gene TRBV18; 9 bases agree with TRBD1. With V trimmed by 2 bases and J by 5 bases, 6 bases remained unmatched. Germline V gives CDR1 KGHSH, CDR2 LQKENI. The length of the CDR3 is 15 residues. CDR3: CASSPNGQGYTEAFF. The CDR3 region has the DNA TGTGCCAGCTCACCAAACGGACAGGGGTATACTGAAGCTTTCTTT.